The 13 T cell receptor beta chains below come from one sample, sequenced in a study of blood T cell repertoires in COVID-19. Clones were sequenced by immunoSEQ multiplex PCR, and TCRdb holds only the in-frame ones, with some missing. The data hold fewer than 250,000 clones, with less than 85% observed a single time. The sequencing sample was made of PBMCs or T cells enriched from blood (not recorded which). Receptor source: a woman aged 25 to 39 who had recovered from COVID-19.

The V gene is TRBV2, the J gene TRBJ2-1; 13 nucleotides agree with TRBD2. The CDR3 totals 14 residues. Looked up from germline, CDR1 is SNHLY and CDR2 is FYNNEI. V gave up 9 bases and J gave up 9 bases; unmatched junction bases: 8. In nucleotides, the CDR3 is TGTGCCAGTGTCTGGACTAGCGGGAGACTTGAGCAGTTCTTC. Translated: CASVWTSGRLEQFF.

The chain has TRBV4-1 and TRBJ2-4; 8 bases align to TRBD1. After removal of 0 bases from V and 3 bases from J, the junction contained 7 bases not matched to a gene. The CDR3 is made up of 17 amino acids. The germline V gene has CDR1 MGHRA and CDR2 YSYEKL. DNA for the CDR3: TGCGCCAGCAGCCAAGATGGCAGGGGGCGTAGCAAAAACATTCAGTACTTC. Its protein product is CASSQDGRGRSKNIQYF.

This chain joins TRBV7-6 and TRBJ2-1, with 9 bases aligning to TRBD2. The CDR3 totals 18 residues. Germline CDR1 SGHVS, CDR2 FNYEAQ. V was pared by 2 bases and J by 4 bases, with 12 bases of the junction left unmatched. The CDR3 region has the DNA TGTGCCAGCAGCTTAAGGGTTGGTAGCGGGAGTCGTTACAATGAGCAGTTCTTC. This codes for CASSLRVGSGSRYNEQFF.

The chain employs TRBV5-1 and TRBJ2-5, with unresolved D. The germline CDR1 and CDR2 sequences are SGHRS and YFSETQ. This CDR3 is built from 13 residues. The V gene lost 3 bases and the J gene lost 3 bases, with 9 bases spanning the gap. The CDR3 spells CASSSGPEETQYF. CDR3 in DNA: TGCGCCAGCAGCTCGGGTCCCGAAGAGACCCAGTACTTC.

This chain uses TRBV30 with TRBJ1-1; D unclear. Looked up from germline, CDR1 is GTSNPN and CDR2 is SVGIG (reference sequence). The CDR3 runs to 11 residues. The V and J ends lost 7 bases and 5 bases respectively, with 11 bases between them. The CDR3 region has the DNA TGTGCCTACTTTTGGAGTACTGAAGCTTTCTTT. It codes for CAYFWSTEAFF.

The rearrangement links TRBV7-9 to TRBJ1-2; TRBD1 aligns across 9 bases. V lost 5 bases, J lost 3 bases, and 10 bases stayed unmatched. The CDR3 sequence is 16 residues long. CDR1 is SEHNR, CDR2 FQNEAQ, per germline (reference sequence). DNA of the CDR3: TGTGCCAGCAGCCGCGGGACGACAGGGGGTGACTATGGCTACACCTTC. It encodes CASSRGTTGGDYGYTF.

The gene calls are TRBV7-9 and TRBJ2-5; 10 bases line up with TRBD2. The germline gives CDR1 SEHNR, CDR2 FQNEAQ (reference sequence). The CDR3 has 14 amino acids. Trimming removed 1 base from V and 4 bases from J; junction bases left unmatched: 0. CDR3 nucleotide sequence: TGTGCCAGCAGCTTAGGGACTAGCGGAGAGACCCAGTACTTC. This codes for CASSLGTSGETQYF.

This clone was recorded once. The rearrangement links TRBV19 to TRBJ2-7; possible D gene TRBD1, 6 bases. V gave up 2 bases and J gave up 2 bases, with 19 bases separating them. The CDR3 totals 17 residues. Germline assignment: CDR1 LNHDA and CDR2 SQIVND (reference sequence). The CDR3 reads CASSISTGTPITYEQYF. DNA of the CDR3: TGTGCCAGTAGTATATCAACCGGGACACCCATAACCTACGAGCAGTACTTC.

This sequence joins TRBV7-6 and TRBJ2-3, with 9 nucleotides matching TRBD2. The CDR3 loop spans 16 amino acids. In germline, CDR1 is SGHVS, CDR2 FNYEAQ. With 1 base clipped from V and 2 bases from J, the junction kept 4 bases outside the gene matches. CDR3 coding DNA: TGTGCCAGCAGCTTAGGAGCGGGAGGCCACACAGATACGCAGTATTTT. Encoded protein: CASSLGAGGHTDTQYF.

The CDR3 nucleotides are TGTGCCAGCAGCCACCGACAGGGCTATAGCAATCAGCCCCAGCATTTT. Translation: CASSHRQGYSNQPQHF. The V and J genes are TRBV7-9 and TRBJ1-5; 7 positions match TRBD1. The CDR3 has 16 residues. The ends lost 5 bases at V and 0 bases at J; junction bases unmatched: 7. CDR1 is SEHNR, CDR2 FQNEAQ, per germline (reference sequence).

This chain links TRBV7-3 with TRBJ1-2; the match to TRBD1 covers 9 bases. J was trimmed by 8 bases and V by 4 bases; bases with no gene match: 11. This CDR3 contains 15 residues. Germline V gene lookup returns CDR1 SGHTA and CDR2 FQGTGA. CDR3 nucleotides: TGTGCCAGCAGCTCCCGACAGGGGGACCCGAGAGGCTACACCTTC. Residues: CASSSRQGDPRGYTF.

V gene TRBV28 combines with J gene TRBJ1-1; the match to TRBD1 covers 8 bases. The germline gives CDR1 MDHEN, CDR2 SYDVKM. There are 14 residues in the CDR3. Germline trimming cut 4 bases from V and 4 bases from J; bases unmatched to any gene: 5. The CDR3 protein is CASSSPGQGTEAFF. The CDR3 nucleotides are TGTGCCAGCAGTTCCCCTGGACAGGGCACTGAAGCTTTCTTT.

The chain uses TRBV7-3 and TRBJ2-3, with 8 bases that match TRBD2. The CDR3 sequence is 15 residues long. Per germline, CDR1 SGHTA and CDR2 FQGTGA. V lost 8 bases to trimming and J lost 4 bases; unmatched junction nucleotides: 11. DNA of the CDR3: TGTGCCAGCGGGGCCGGCGGGAGGTGGCCAGATACGCAGTATTTT. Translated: CASGAGGRWPDTQYF.